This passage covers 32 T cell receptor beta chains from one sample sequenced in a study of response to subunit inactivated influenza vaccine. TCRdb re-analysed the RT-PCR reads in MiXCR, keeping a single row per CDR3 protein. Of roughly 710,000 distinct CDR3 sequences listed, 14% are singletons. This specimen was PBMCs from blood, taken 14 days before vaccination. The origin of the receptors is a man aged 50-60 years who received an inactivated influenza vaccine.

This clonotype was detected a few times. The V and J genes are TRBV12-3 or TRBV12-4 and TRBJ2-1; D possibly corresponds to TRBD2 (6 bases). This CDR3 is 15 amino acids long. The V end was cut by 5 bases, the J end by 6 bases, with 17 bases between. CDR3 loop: CASSPGTPPTNEQFF. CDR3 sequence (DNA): TGTGCCAGCAGTCCCGGGACTCCCCCCACCAATGAGCAGTTCTTC.

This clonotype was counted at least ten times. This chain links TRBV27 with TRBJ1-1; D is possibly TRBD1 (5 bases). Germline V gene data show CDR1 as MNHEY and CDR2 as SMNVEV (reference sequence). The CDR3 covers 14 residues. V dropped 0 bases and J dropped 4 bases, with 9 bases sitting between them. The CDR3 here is CASSLSMGGTEAFF. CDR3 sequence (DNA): TGTGCCAGCAGTTTATCGATGGGGGGCACTGAAGCTTTCTTT.

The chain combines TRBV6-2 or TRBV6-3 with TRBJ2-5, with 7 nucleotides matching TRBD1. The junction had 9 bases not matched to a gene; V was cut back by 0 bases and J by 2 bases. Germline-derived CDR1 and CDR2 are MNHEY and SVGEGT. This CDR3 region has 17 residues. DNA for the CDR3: TGTGCCAGCAGTTACTCGTTGGGACAGACCAATCAAGAGACCCAGTACTTC. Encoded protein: CASSYSLGQTNQETQYF.

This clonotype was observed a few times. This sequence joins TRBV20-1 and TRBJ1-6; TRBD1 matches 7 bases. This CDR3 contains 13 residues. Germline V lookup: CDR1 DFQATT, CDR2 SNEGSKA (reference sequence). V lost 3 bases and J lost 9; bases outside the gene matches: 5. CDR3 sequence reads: CSARGTDSSPLHF. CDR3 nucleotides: TGCAGTGCTAGGGGGACAGATAGTTCACCCCTCCACTTT.

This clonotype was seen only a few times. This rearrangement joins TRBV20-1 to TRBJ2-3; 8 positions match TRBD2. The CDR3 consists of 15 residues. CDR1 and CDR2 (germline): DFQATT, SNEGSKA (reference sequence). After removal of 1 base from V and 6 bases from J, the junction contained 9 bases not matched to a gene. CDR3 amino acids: CSARGTGLGYDTQYF. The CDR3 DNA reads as TGCAGTGCTAGAGGGACGGGACTAGGCTACGATACGCAGTATTTT.

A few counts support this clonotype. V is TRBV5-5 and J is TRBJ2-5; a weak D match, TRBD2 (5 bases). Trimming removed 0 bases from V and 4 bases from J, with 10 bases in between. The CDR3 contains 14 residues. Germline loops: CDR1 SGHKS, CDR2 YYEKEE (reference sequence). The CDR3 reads CASSLAAGGETQYF. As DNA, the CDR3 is TGTGCCAGCAGCTTGGCCGCAGGAGGAGAGACCCAGTACTTC.

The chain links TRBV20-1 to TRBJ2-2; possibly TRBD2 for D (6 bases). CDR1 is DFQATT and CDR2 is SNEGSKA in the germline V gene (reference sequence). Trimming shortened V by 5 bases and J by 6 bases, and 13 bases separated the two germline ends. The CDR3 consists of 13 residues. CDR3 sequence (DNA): TGCAGTGCTTCCCGGGGGACGGCCGGGGAGCTGTTTTTT. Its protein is CSASRGTAGELFF.

CDR3 sequence reads: CASSLDNRSRYF. CDR3 nucleotides: TGTGCCAGCAGCTTAGATAACAGGAGCCGGTACTTC. The chain couples TRBV7-9 to TRBJ2-5; D may be TRBD1 (5 bases). Germline values: CDR1 SEHNR, CDR2 FQNEAQ (reference sequence). V shed 1 base and J shed 13 bases, with 13 bases lying between them. CDR3 length: 12 amino acids.

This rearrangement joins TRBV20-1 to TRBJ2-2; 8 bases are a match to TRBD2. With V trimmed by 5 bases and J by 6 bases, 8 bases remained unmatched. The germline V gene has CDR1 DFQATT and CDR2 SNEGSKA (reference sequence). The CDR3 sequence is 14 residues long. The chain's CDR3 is CSAQRGTQSGELFF. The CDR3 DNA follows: TGCAGTGCTCAGCGGGGGACCCAGTCCGGGGAGCTGTTTTTT.

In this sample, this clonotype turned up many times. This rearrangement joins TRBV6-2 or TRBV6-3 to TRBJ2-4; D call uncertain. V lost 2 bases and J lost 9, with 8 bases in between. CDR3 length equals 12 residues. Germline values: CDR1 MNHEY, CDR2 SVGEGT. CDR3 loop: CASSYRSGIQYF. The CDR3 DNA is TGTGCCAGCAGTTACAGGTCAGGCATTCAGTACTTC.

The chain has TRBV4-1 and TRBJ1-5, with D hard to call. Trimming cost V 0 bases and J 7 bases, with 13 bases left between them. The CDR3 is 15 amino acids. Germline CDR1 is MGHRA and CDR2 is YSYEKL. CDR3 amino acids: CASSQEVARYQPQHF. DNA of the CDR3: TGCGCCAGCAGCCAAGAAGTAGCGAGGTACCAGCCCCAGCATTTT.

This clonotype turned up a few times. CDR3 sequence: CASSLVQDWVYGYTF. The DNA for the CDR3 is TGTGCCAGCAGCTTGGTCCAGGATTGGGTCTATGGCTACACCTTC. The chain recombines TRBV5-5 with TRBJ1-2; D is ambiguous. The CDR3 has 15 amino acids. V shed 0 bases and J shed 4 bases, with 13 bases lying between them. Per germline, CDR1 SGHKS and CDR2 YYEKEE (reference sequence).

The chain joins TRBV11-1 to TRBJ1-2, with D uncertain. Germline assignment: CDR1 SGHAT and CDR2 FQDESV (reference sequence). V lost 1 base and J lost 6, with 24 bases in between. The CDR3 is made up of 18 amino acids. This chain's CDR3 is CASSLVVGGLKPIDGYTF. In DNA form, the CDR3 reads TGTGCCAGCAGCTTAGTTGTGGGAGGACTAAAACCCATTGATGGCTACACCTTC. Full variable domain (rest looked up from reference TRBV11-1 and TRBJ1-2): EAEVAQSPRYKITEKSQAVAFWCDPISGHATLYWYRQILGQGPELLVQFQDESVVDDSQLPKDRFSAERLKGVDSTLKIQPAELGDSAMYLCASSLVVGGLKPIDGYTFGSGTRLTVV.

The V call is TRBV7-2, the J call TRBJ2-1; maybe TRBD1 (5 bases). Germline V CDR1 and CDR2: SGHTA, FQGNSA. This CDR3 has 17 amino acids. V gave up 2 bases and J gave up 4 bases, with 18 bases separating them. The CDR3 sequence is CASSLFSPGRVYNEQFF. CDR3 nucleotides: TGTGCCAGCAGCTTATTTTCGCCAGGGCGAGTATACAATGAGCAGTTCTTC.

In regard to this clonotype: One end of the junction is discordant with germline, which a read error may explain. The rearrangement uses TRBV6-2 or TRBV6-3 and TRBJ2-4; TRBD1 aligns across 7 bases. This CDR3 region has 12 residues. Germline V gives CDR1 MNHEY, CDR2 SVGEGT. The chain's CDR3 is CASSYSGGADNF. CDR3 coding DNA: TGTGCCAGCAGTTACTCAGGGGGCGCGGATAACTTC.

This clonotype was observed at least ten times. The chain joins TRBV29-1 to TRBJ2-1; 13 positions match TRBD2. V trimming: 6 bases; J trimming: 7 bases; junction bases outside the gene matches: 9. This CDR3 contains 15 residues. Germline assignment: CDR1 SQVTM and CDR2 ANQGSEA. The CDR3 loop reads CSVATGTSGTNEQFF. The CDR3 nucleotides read TGCAGCGTGGCCACCGGGACTAGCGGGACAAATGAGCAGTTCTTC.

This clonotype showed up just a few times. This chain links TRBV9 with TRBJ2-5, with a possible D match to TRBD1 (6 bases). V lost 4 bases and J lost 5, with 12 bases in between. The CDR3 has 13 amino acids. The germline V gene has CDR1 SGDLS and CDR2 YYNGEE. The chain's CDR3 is CASSRTVYETQYF. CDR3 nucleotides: TGTGCCAGCAGCCGGACAGTCTACGAGACCCAGTACTTC. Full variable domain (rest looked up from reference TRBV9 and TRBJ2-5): DSGVTQTPKHLITATGQRVTLRCSPRSGDLSVYWYQQSLDQGLQFLIQYYNGEERAKGNILERFSAQQFPDLHSELNLSSLELGDSALYFCASSRTVYETQYFGPGTRLLVL.

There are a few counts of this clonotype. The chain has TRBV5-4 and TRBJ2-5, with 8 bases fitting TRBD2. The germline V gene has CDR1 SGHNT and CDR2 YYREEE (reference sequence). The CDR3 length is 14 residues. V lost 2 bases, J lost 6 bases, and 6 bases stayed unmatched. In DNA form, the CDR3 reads TGTGCCAGCAGCTTCGGGACTAGTAGGCAGACCCAGTACTTC. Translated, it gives CASSFGTSRQTQYF.

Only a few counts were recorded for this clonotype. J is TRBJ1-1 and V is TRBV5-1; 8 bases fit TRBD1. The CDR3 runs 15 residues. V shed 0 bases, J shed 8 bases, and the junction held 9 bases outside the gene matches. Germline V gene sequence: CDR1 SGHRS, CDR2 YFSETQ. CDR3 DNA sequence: TGCGCCAGCAGCTTGGGGACAGGGTTTGATGGGGAAGCTTTCTTT. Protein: CASSLGTGFDGEAFF. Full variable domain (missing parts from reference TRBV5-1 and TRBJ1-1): KAGVTQTPRYLIKTRGQQVTLSCSPISGHRSVSWYQQTPGQGLQFLFEYFSETQRNKGNFPGRFSGRQFSNSRSEMNVSTLELGDSALYLCASSLGTGFDGEAFFGQGTRLTVV.

The CDR3 nucleotides are TGTGCCAGCAGACCTGTCACCGGGGAGCTGTTTTTT. Amino acid sequence: CASRPVTGELFF. The chain has TRBV6-2 or TRBV6-3 and TRBJ2-2, with D uncertain. The CDR3 sequence is 12 residues long. The V gene's germline CDR1 is MNHEY and CDR2 SVGEGT. V gave up 6 bases and J gave up 4 bases, with 6 bases separating them.

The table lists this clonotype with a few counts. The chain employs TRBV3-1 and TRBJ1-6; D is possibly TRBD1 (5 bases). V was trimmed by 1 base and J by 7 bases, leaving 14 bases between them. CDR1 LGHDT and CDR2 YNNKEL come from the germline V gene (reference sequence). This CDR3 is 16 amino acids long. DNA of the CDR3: TGTGCCAGCAGCCAAGTCTCATTACAGGAAAATTCACCCCTCCACTTT. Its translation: CASSQVSLQENSPLHF.

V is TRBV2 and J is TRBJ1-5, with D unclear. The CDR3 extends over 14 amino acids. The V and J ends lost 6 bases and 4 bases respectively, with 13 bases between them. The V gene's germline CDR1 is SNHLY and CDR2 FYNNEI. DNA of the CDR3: TGTGCCAGCAGCGAAAGCCGGATTAATCAGCCCCAGCATTTT. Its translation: CASSESRINQPQHF.

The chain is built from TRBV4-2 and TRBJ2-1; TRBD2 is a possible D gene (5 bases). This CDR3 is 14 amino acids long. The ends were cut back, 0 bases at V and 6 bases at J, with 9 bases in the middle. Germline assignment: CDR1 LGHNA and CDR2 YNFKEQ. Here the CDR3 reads CASSQDSGVNEQFF. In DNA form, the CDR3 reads TGTGCCAGCAGCCAAGATTCCGGGGTCAATGAGCAGTTCTTC.

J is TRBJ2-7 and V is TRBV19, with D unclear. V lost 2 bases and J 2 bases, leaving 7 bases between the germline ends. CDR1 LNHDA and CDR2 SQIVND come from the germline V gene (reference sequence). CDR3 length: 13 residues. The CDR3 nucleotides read TGTGCCAGTAGTATAACCGTTACCTACGAGCAGTACTTC. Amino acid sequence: CASSITVTYEQYF.

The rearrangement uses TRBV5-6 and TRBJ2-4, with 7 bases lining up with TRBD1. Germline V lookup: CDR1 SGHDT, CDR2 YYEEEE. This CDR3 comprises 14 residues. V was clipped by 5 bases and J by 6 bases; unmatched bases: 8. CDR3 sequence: CASSLPGQRNIQYF. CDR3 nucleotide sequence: TGTGCCAGCAGTCTACCGGGACAGAGAAACATTCAGTACTTC.

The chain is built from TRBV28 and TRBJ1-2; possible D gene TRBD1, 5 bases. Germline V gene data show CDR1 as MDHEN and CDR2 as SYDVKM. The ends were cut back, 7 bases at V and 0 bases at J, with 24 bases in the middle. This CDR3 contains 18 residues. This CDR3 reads CASITVEGRDVSNYGYTF. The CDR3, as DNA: TGTGCCAGCATCACCGTAGAGGGGCGGGACGTCTCTAACTATGGCTACACCTTC.

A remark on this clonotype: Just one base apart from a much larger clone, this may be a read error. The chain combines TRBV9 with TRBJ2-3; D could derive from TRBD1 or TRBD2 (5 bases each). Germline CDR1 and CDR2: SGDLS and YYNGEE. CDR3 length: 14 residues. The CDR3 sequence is CASSAGLRTDTQFF. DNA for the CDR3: TGTGCCAGCAGCGCGGGGCTCCGCACAGATACGCAGTTTTTT.

CDR3 sequence: CASSQGPLGSGGELFF. As DNA, the CDR3 is TGTGCCAGCAGCCAAGGGCCACTCGGAAGTGGCGGGGAGCTGTTTTTT. The chain uses TRBV4-2 and TRBJ2-2, with no clear D. The CDR3 has 16 amino acids. The germline V gene encodes CDR1 LGHNA and CDR2 YNFKEQ. V dropped 1 base and J dropped 7 bases, with 16 bases sitting between them.

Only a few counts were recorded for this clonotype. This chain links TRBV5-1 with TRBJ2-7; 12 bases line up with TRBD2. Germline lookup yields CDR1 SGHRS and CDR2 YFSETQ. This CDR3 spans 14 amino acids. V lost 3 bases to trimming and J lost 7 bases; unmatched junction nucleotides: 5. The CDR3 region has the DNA TGCGCCAGCAGCTACGGACTAGCGGGATGGGAGCAGTACTTC. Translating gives CASSYGLAGWEQYF.

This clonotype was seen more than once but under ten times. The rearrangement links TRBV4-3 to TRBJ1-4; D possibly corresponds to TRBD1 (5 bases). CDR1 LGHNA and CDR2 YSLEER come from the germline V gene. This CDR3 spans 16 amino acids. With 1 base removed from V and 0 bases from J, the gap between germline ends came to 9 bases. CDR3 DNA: TGCGCCAGCAGCCAAGGAGGGGCCTCAACTAATGAAAAACTGTTTTTT. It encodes CASSQGGASTNEKLFF.

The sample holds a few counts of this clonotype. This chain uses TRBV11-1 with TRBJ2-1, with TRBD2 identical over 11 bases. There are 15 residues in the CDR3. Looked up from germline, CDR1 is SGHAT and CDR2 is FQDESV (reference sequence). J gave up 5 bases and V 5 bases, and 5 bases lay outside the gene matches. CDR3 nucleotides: TGTGCCAGCAGCCCTAGACTAGCGGGAAACAATGAGCAGTTCTTC. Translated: CASSPRLAGNNEQFF.

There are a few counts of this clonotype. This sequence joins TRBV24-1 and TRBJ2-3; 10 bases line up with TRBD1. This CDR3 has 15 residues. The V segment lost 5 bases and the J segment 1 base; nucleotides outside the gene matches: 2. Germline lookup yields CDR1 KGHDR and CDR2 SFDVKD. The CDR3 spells CATSVGQGGTDTQYF. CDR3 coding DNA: TGTGCCACCAGTGTTGGACAGGGGGGCACAGATACGCAGTATTTT.